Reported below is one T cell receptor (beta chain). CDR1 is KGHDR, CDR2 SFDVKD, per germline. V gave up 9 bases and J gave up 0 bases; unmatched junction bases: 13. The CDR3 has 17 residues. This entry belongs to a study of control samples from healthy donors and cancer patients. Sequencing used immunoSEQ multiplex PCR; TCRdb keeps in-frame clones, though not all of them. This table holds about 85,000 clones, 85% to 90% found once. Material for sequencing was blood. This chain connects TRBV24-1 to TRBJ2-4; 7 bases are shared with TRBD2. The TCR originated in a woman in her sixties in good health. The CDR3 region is CATLHPGCGRAKNIQYF. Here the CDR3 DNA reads TGTGCCACCCTCCACCCGGGATGCGGGAGAGCCAAAAACATTCAGTACTTC.